This T cell receptor beta chain was profiled in a study of siplizumab effects on memory and regulatory T cells. Regarding the study as a whole: A naive or memory phenotype could not be assigned to roughly 75-97% of the proliferating CD4+ or CD8+ clones. Siplizumab caused a significant drop in alloreactive sequences traceable to unstimulated CD4+ memory cells.

The CDR3 is 15 amino acids. V lost 1 base, J lost 7 bases, and 11 bases lay in between. The germline V gene encodes CDR1 MNHNY and CDR2 SVGAGI (reference sequence). Only in-frame clones appear in the TCRdb table, and some are missing; sequencing was by immunoSEQ multiplex PCR. Of more than 95,000 clones in the sample, about 93% were seen once. Turning to this clone: Antigen unknown.

The TCR comes from a human donor in good health. This chain links TRBV6-6 with TRBJ1-6; TRBD1 might be the D (5 bases). Sequencing was done on a sample of CD4+ T cells sorted from blood. The CDR3 DNA sequence: TGTGCCAGCAGTTACTTGTCAGGGTTGAATTCACCCCTCCACTTT. This gives the protein CASSYLSGLNSPLHF.